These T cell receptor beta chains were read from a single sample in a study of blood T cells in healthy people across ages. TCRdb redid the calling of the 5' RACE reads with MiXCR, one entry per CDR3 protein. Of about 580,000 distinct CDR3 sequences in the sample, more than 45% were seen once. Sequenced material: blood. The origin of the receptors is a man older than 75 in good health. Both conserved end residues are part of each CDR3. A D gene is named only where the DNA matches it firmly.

CDR3: CASSLAAHYKEQFF; V: TRBV7-2; D: .; J: TRBJ2-1
CDR3: CATSDPAGGPYNEQFF; V: TRBV24-1; D: TRBD2; J: TRBJ2-1
CDR3: CASSSNHGWAGDGQFF; V: TRBV6-5; D: .; J: TRBJ2-1
CDR3: CASSYGQGSGNYGYTF; V: TRBV5-1; D: TRBD1; J: TRBJ1-2
CDR3: CSVEKSGGPSSYNEQFF; V: TRBV29-1; D: .; J: TRBJ2-1
CDR3: CASSQDMGGNQPQHF; V: TRBV4-2; D: .; J: TRBJ1-5
CDR3: CARSVPGHLYEQYF; V: TRBV27; D: .; J: .
CDR3: CASSRQTGANTEAFF; V: TRBV6-5; D: TRBD1; J: TRBJ1-1
CDR3: CASSQGGNIQYF; V: TRBV2; D: .; J: TRBJ2-4
CDR3: CASSFSTGTGTEAFF; V: TRBV7-9; D: TRBD1; J: TRBJ1-1
CDR3: CSARDPQLAAYEQYF; V: TRBV20-1; D: .; J: TRBJ2-7
CDR3: CASSDQGGFENEQFF; V: TRBV10-1; D: .; J: TRBJ2-1
CDR3: CATSGGSRLNTEAFF; V: TRBV15; D: .; J: TRBJ1-1
CDR3: CSAVPPRARIDEQYF; V: TRBV20-1; D: .; J: TRBJ2-7
CDR3: CASSLRGRGGYGYTF; V: TRBV12-3/TRBV12-4; D: TRBD1; J: TRBJ1-2
CDR3: CASSQASEQFF; V: TRBV7-2; D: .; J: TRBJ2-1
CDR3: CASRAREDTEAFF; V: TRBV12-3/TRBV12-4; D: .; J: TRBJ1-1
CDR3: CSARVGTRPYNEQFF; V: TRBV20-1; D: TRBD2; J: TRBJ2-1
CDR3: CSVYPSGFTSYNEQFF; V: TRBV29-1; D: .; J: TRBJ2-1
CDR3: CASSHPTEQYF; V: TRBV11-2; D: .; J: TRBJ2-7
CDR3: CASSFTGTGANVLTF; V: TRBV5-1; D: .; J: TRBJ2-6
CDR3: CASSPNTGGFETQYF; V: TRBV5-1; D: TRBD1; J: TRBJ2-5
CDR3: CASSVEAGGLPYAYEQYF; V: TRBV9; D: TRBD1; J: TRBJ2-7
CDR3: CASSYSLDRGVNEQFF; V: TRBV6-5; D: TRBD1; J: TRBJ2-1
CDR3: CASGSQLRGTGSYEQYF; V: TRBV28; D: TRBD1; J: TRBJ2-7
CDR3: CASSYREDNSHDTEAFF; V: TRBV6-6; D: .; J: TRBJ1-1
CDR3: CSAAASGRVDTQYF; V: TRBV20-1; D: TRBD2; J: TRBJ2-3
CDR3: CSVNQDRVNTEAFF; V: TRBV29-1; D: TRBD1; J: TRBJ1-1
CDR3: CSASRLAEPSEQYF; V: TRBV20-1; D: TRBD2; J: .
CDR3: CSAPGQGGTEAFF; V: TRBV29-1; D: TRBD1; J: TRBJ1-1
CDR3: CASSPRTQWGSGANVLTF; V: TRBV12-3/TRBV12-4; D: .; J: TRBJ2-6
CDR3: CASSLGGPSSYNEQFF; V: TRBV7-2; D: .; J: TRBJ2-1
CDR3: CASQRGTGSGLGANEQFF; V: TRBV9; D: .; J: TRBJ2-1
CDR3: CASSPLAGGAETQYF; V: TRBV7-9; D: TRBD2; J: TRBJ2-5
CDR3: CASSLLTGGTHYNEQFF; V: TRBV18; D: TRBD1; J: TRBJ2-1
CDR3: CASRSRDSLGKLFF; V: TRBV25-1; D: TRBD1; J: TRBJ1-4
CDR3: CSARGTVGNGANVLTF; V: TRBV20-1; D: .; J: TRBJ2-6
CDR3: CAISGVGRNEQFF; V: TRBV10-3; D: .; J: TRBJ2-1
CDR3: CSARDLRRSNQPQHF; V: TRBV20-1; D: .; J: TRBJ1-5
CDR3: CASSETLYQETQYF; V: TRBV7-8; D: .; J: TRBJ2-5
CDR3: CSGKTGTNTEAFF; V: TRBV29-1; D: TRBD1; J: TRBJ1-1
CDR3: CASSSYRGSGDEQFF; V: TRBV7-9; D: .; J: TRBJ2-1
CDR3: CASSLKRGGRTDTQYF; V: TRBV7-3; D: TRBD2; J: TRBJ2-3
CDR3: CSARGHFSTDTQYF; V: TRBV20-1; D: .; J: TRBJ2-3
CDR3: CSALEVRGTDTQYF; V: TRBV20-1; D: .; J: TRBJ2-3
CDR3: CASGQDRGGEQYF; V: TRBV3-1; D: .; J: .
CDR3: CASSPGQGIDEQYF; V: TRBV7-9; D: TRBD1; J: TRBJ2-7
CDR3: CASSQNRVDTQYF; V: TRBV4-3; D: .; J: TRBJ2-3